This T cell receptor beta chain was found in a study of cytomegalovirus exposure and HLA in healthy donors. A word on this clone: The antigen remains undetermined.

Study-level points and caveats: Available immune exposure information was restricted to CMV serostatus only.

Primers included in the PCR were 60 Vbeta and 13 Jbeta primers. Measured with immunoSEQ multiplex PCR; TCRdb has only the in-frame clones, and not every one. The profile shows about 63,000 clones, over 60% of them singletons. The receptor was isolated from a man in his forties or fifties in good health and CMV-seropositive. The sequenced material came from PBMCs.

The CDR3 nucleotides read TGTGCCAGCTCAATCCCAGGGTATGGCTACACCTTC. Protein product: CASSIPGYGYTF. This chain joins TRBV18 and TRBJ1-2, with D tentatively TRBD1 (5 bases). The CDR3 length is 12 residues. The germline V gene has CDR1 KGHSH and CDR2 LQKENI. V was clipped by 5 bases and J by 5 bases, with 9 bases between them.